This T cell receptor beta chain emerged from a study of cytomegalovirus exposure and HLA in healthy donors (TCRdb year 2017). General notes on the study: An earlier analysis of about 560 of the donors reported 276 Gb of sequence data and 117 million unique TCR beta sequences obtained from roughly 170 million T cells. An early release covering more than 500 HLA-typed donors comprised about 300 gigabases of sequencing data and some 79 million unique TCR sequences. The genetic ancestry cluster associated with self-reported Caucasian donors included 70% to 85% of the 398 genotyped donors. The study aimed to test whether cataloging public T cell receptors could reveal signatures of past pathogen exposure. The study profiled the T cell repertoires of under 850 subjects by immunosequencing and related them to cytomegalovirus serostatus. Along with the roughly 610-subject first cohort, a separate validation cohort of over 90 different subjects was used. To predict cytomegalovirus infection status, the study brought together high-throughput TCR immunosequencing, statistical association of individual TCRs with disease status, and machine learning. In a later analysis, previously published TCR beta repertoires from 500 to 750 donors were re-analyzed and high-resolution HLA genotyping was added so that TCR occurrence patterns could be studied. Rather than drawing on any new phenotypic data, the later analysis identified candidate immune exposures from TCR beta sequences and the way those sequences occurred across donors. In an earlier analysis of about 590 of the donors, high-throughput TCR beta sequencing was used to judge whether each TCR beta V gene segment behaved as functional or pseudogenic. Donor age, sex, ethnicity and CMV serostatus were compiled alongside the repertoire data. A later genetic analysis took genome-wide SNP genotypes for about 55% of the 666 donors and used that subset as a discovery cohort. Every repertoire in the discovery cohort had been generated on one and the same sequencing platform. Both class I and class II loci were covered by HLA typing, at four-digit resolution. Typing coverage varied by locus: roughly 629-630 donors for A, B, C, DRB1 and DQB1; more than 500 for DQA1; about 590 for DPA1; more than 450 for DPB1. Roughly five DR-DQ haplotypes were handled as single units for association and clustering, since linkage in the cohort was strong. On average, around 240,000 unique TCR beta nucleotide sequences were sequenced per donor among several hundred genotyped donors of the cohort, with about 17% of those sequences being non-productive. Overall study outcomes, separate from this receptor: Approximately 18 rarely observed V segments, including chromosome 9 orphons, were excluded from the earlier analysis of just under 600 of the donors because counts were too low. In a later analysis, the rate of TCR association differed among HLA loci, with DRB1 alleles having the most associated TCRs and HLA-C alleles having the fewest. This cohort had only TCR beta chains sequenced, and the lack of alpha or paired-chain data limited which features could be detected. Most TCR sequences were observed very rarely across donors, whereas some public TCRs were present in many individuals. In a later genetic analysis, a missense DCLRE1C variant was associated with V-gene and J-gene trimming of TCR beta chains, and the association was replicated in an independent cohort. A later analysis reported that several top co-occurrence clusters appeared linked to parvovirus B19, influenza, CMV and Epstein-Barr virus. Immune exposure information for the cohort was limited to CMV serostatus. In an earlier analysis of about 540 of the donors, most TCR beta V segments were observed in productive rearrangements about 87% or about 30% of the time, broadly matching IMGT annotations. A total of 150 to 200 TCR beta chains were listed by the study as associated with cytomegalovirus. Correlated functional status among segregating V segments might reflect linkage disequilibrium, but an unknown experimental factor could not be ruled out. In a later analysis, most CMV-associated TCR beta chains were found to appear HLA-restricted, with HLA associations seemingly driven largely by CMV exposure. In vitro tests confirmed that a few of the cytomegalovirus-associated TCR beta chains recognize cytomegalovirus antigens. Specific HLA alleles were associated with around 18,000 TCR beta sequences at a false discovery rate of 0.05 in a later analysis. The classifier was reported to diagnose cytomegalovirus status with high specificity and sensitivity in both the original and validation cohorts. A cluster of highly shared sequence variants was judged likely to represent a technical artifact of the sequencing pipeline. A later analysis found that HLA-associated TCR beta chains were more clonally expanded and had lower generation probabilities than equally common non-associated chains. The authors suggested that the approach could potentially be extended to other disease states and immunological phenotypes. A further reported finding was that TCR beta sequences accurately predicted the HLA-A and HLA-B alleles for most subjects in the first cohort. Roughly uniform sequencing depth across donors was assumed in presence/absence analyses, although this assumption may not hold. Because some donors lacked HLA typing at each locus, the association tests relied only on the typed subset. When HLA alleles, especially DR and DQ, strongly co-occurred, TCR associations were difficult to assign to individual alleles. Compared with the approximately 710-donor mean, donors in an Asian-associated ancestry cluster had fewer N-insertions in productive TCRs, according to a later genetic analysis. Some IMGT-functional V segments, including TRBV6-2 and TRBV6-3, could not be told apart with the 87-base-pair reads, so those segments were excluded.

The library relied on the immunoSEQ multiplex PCR assay. The multiplex PCR relied on a mix of 60 forward primers for TCR Vbeta segments and 13 reverse primers for TCR Jbeta segments. A multiplex PCR assay on genomic DNA amplified the CDR3 region of rearranged TCR beta genes. Amplified TCR beta libraries were sequenced as 87-base-pair reads on the Illumina HiSeq System. In the paper's pipeline: A later analysis tallied roughly 80 million unique TCR beta chains across the 640 or so repertoires, and roughly 11 million of those chains were shared by two or more donors. Raw reads were error-corrected and collapsed into unique sequences by a nearest-neighbor algorithm in which closely related sequences were merged to remove PCR and sequencing errors. V, D and J gene segments were assigned by aligning CDR3 sequences to IMGT reference sequences. For a sequence to be retained, a match of at least six nucleotides was required to both a V gene segment and a J gene segment. A rearrangement was called productive if the CDR3 had no stop codons and remained in frame with V and J, and every other rearrangement was called non-productive. CDR3 was defined by IMGT convention, running from the second conserved V-encoded cysteine to the conserved J-encoded phenylalanine. The earlier analysis of a few hundred of the donors excluded sequences that lacked an unambiguous match to a single V gene segment. In an earlier analysis of several hundred of the donors, V segments were called functional above 56.7% productive rearrangements and were called segregating when the between-donor standard deviation exceeded 5%. To diagnose cytomegalovirus status from the catalog of TCR beta chain sequences, a statistical classification framework was built. V and J gene assignment, in a later analysis, came from comparing TCR nucleotide sequences with IMGT/GENE-DB human TR gene sequences. In a later analysis, CDR3 sequences and most-parsimonious VDJ recombination scenarios were assigned using the TCRdist pipeline. In a later analysis, each TCR beta chain was defined by its CDR3 amino acid sequence together with its V-gene family, and reads without a unique V-gene family were excluded. A later analysis removed roughly 590 highly shared, low-generation-probability nucleotide sequences to deal with suspected cross-contamination and a sequencing artifact. For each public chain, a later analysis derived a clonal expansion index from normalized ranks of inferred template counts within each repertoire. In a later analysis, generation probabilities were computed with a VDJ recombination model fitted to out-of-frame rearrangements, and the resulting probabilities were checked against IGoR. A later analysis scored TCR-TCR, TCR-HLA and TCR-CMV co-occurrence with hypergeometric tests, applying a repertoire-size bias correction to TCR pairs. False discovery rates were estimated in a later analysis by permuting HLA or CMV assignments 20 times. A later analysis grouped co-occurring TCRs with DBSCAN, adding TCRdist sequence similarity when clustering within HLA-allele-positive subsets. Co-occurrence clustering excluded repertoires with fewer than 30,000 or more than 120,000 public chains, plus five with anomalous nucleotide sharing. The table comes from immuneACCESS by way of TCRdb, which keeps in-frame sequences with V and J called. Part of the clones is missing from these tables; in studies checked, under half for an unresolved V gene and the rest for unknown reasons. Clone size and V and J calls were adopted from that table, with D and trimming inferred from the DNA. Present in this sample are about 190,000 clones, roughly 79% of which were seen just once. The ten largest clones take up 1.5% to 2% of the sample.

With respect to this clone: Its antigen has not been determined. No per-base quality is available; no much larger clone lies one base away.

The cohort consisted of more than 650 healthy bone marrow donors. At the time of sampling, every cohort member was nominally healthy, though immune exposures that went unrecorded were likely present. The donor was CMV seronegative and was included in the group of about 400 seronegative cohort members. Each donor provided a peripheral blood sample, and peripheral blood mononuclear cells were used for TCR beta sequencing. Genomic DNA was extracted from the blood cell samples with the Qiagen DNeasy Blood Extraction Kit. V ends up 10 bases short and J 4 bases short, with an unmatched junction base count of 9. CDR1 ENHRY and CDR2 SYGVKD were looked up in the germline V gene. Spanning cysteine to phenylalanine, the CDR3 consists of 14 amino acids. The DNA shown is the 42-base CDR3, in frame from base 1.

The sequence links TRBV10-3 to TRBJ1-1; 10 of the junction bases match TRBD1. The receptor was derived from a woman aged 18-29 years in good health and CMV-seronegative. Sequencing input: PBMCs. The CDR3 region reads CATAGDRGVTEAFF. The sequence in DNA is TGTGCCACCGCCGGGGACAGGGGAGTCACTGAAGCTTTCTTT.